This T cell receptor beta chain is drawn from a study of cytomegalovirus exposure and HLA in healthy donors. Researchers ran the PCR with 60 Vbeta and 13 Jbeta primers. Some clones are missing from TCRdb's copy, which holds only in-frame ones; the method was immunoSEQ multiplex PCR. The data hold 65,000 or so clones, with around 80% observed a single time. V lost 4 bases and J lost 1; bases outside the gene matches: 14. The CDR3 contains 18 residues. The V gene's germline CDR1 is SGHTA and CDR2 FQGNSA. Sequenced input: PBMCs. The source is a girl under 18 in good health and CMV-seropositive. The chain has TRBV7-2 and TRBJ2-5; 8 bases align to TRBD2. The CDR3 nucleotides read TGTGCCAGCAGCTCCGGTCGTAATGCCGGGGGGGCCCAAGAGACCCAGTACTTC. This gives the protein CASSSGRNAGGAQETQYF. The variable domain in full, with the rest retrieved from reference TRBV7-2 and TRBJ2-5, is GAGVSQSPSNKVTEKGKDVELRCDPISGHTALYWYRQSLGQGLEFLIYFQGNSAPDKSGLPSDRFSAERTGGSVSTLTIQRTQQEDSAVYLCASSSGRNAGGAQETQYFGPGTRLLVL.